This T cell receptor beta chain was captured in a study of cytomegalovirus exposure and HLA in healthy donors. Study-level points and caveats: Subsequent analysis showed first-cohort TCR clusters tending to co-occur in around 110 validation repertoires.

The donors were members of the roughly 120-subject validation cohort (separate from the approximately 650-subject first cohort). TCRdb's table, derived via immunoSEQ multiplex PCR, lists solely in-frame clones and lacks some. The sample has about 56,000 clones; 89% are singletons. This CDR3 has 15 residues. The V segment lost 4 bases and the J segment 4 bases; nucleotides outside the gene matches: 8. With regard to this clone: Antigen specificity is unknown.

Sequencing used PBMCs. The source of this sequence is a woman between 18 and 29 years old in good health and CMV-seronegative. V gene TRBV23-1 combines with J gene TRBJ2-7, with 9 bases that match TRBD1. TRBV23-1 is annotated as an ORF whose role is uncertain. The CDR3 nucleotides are TGCGCCAGCAGTCGACCGGGACAGGGAGCGTACGAGCAGTACTTC. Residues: CASSRPGQGAYEQYF.